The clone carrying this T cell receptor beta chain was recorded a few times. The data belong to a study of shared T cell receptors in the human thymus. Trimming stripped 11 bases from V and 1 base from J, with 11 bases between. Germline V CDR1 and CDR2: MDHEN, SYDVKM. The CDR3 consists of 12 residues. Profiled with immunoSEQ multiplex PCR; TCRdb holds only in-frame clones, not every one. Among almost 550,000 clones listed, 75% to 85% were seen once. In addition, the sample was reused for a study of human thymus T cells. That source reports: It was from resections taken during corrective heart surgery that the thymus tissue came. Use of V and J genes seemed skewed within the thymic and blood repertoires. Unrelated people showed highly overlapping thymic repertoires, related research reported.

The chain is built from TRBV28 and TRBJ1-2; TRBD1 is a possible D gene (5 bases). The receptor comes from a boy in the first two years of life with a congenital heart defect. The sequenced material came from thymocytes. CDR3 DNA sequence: TGTGCCGGAGGGGCCCTTAACTATGGCTACACCTTC. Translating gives CAGGALNYGYTF.